Shown below are 32 T cell receptor beta chains from a single sample sequenced in a study of human T cells and chemical hapten exposure. From whole blood left unfractionated, total RNA was extracted. Individual cDNA molecules in this library carried unique molecular identifiers. TCRdb called the reads again in MiXCR, with one record for every CDR3 protein. The sample yields around 120,000 distinct CDR3 sequences, over 7.5% seen once. Sequencing was performed on whole blood. These receptors originate from a human donor in good health. Some clones in this sample may be carry-over from other donors' samples.

This clonotype has ten or more counts. The chain is built from TRBV3-2 and TRBJ2-5; TRBD2, the D gene given by the table, was not confirmed from the DNA. TRBV3-2 constitutes a pseudogene. This CDR3 has 15 residues. For the CDR3, the DNA is TGTGCCAGCAGCCTCACCCACGCGGGGGGGGAGACCCAGTACTTC. As protein: CASSLTHAGGETQYF.

J is TRBJ1-2 and V is TRBV5-1, with 9 bases lining up with TRBD1. V dropped 1 base and J dropped 7; count of bases not matched to a gene: 11. Germline CDR1 SGHRS, CDR2 YFSETQ. This CDR3 is 16 amino acids long. The CDR3 DNA sequence: TGCGCCAGCAGCTTGAACAGGGGGCAGGAGGAGCGTGGCTACACCTTC. This translates into CASSLNRGQEERGYTF.

This clonotype showed up just a few times. V gene TRBV5-1 combines with J gene TRBJ1-1; perhaps TRBD1 as D (6 bases). The CDR3 is made up of 15 amino acids. The germline V gene has CDR1 SGHRS and CDR2 YFSETQ. V was clipped by 1 base and J by 1 base, with 11 bases between them. The CDR3 bases are TGCGCCAGCAGCTTGTTTGGGACAACGAACACTGAAGCTTTCTTT. Translating it yields CASSLFGTTNTEAFF.

In this sample, this clonotype turned up many times. The chain employs TRBV7-2 and TRBJ1-2; D unclear. The ends were cut back, 1 base at V and 8 bases at J, with 11 bases in the middle. CDR3 size: 13 residues. The germline CDR1 and CDR2 sequences are SGHTA and FQGNSA. This CDR3 reads CASSLVMSGGYTF. For the CDR3, the DNA is TGTGCCAGCAGCTTAGTTATGTCCGGGGGCTACACCTTC.

This clonotype was counted at least ten times. V usage is TRBV5-1 and J usage is TRBJ1-1; 7 bases match TRBD1. V was pared by 4 bases and J by 5 bases, with 5 bases of the junction left unmatched. The germline CDR1 and CDR2 sequences are SGHRS and YFSETQ. The CDR3 length is 13 residues. This chain's CDR3 is CASSMTGYTEAFF. CDR3 DNA: TGCGCCAGCAGCATGACAGGGTATACTGAAGCTTTCTTT.

This clonotype was counted a few times. The V gene is TRBV20-1, the J gene TRBJ2-1; 7 bases match TRBD2. The CDR3 has 16 residues. Unmatched junction bases numbered 15, after V lost 0 bases and J lost 10 bases. Germline V gives CDR1 DFQATT, CDR2 SNEGSKA (reference sequence). The CDR3 here is CSARDQLAVSPAEQFF. DNA of the CDR3: TGCAGTGCTAGAGATCAGCTAGCGGTTTCCCCGGCGGAGCAGTTCTTC.

This clonotype was seen repeatedly, ten times or more. V is TRBV6-1 and J is TRBJ2-5, with D possibly matching TRBD2 (5 bases). Trimming stripped 6 bases from V and 1 base from J, with 12 bases between. Germline CDR1 is MNHNS and CDR2 is SASEGT. The CDR3 loop spans 14 amino acids. CDR3 in amino acids: CASSPGLVQETQYF. DNA of the CDR3: TGTGCCAGCAGCCCGGGGTTGGTCCAAGAGACCCAGTACTTC.

CDR3: CSVVKREGSEQFF. Written as DNA, the CDR3 is TGCAGCGTTGTAAAGCGGGAGGGCAGTGAGCAGTTCTTC. The genes are TRBV29-1 and TRBJ2-1; TRBD2 matches at 10 bases. The CDR3 consists of 13 residues. The V gene's germline CDR1 is SQVTM and CDR2 ANQGSEA. Losses at the gene ends were 4 bases for V and 9 bases for J; bases not matched to a gene: 6.

In its sample, this clonotype was seen a few times. The chain employs TRBV24-1 and TRBJ2-5; 12 bases are a match to TRBD2. This CDR3 contains 15 residues. Trimming took 3 bases from V and 4 from J; bases not matched to a gene: 2. The V gene's germline CDR1 is KGHDR and CDR2 SFDVKD. The CDR3 nucleotides are TGTGCCACCAGTGATACGGGACTAGCGGGAGAGACCCAGTACTTC. Translation: CATSDTGLAGETQYF.

This clonotype was detected many times. The chain recombines TRBV25-1 with TRBJ2-1; D gene unclear. The CDR3 runs to 15 residues. The V end lost 2 bases, the J end lost 0 bases, and 8 bases lay between the germline ends. Per the germline V gene, CDR1 is MGHDK and CDR2 is SYGVNS. In DNA, the CDR3 is TGTGCCAGCAGTGAAGGTCCAAGCTCCTACAATGAGCAGTTCTTC. Protein product: CASSEGPSSYNEQFF.

This clonotype was seen a few times. The chain couples TRBV5-1 to TRBJ2-4, with D possibly TRBD1 on 7 matching bases. The CDR3 extends over 14 amino acids. V was pared by 3 bases and J by 9 bases, with 16 bases between. Germline-derived CDR1 and CDR2 are SGHRS and YFSETQ. The chain's CDR3 is CASSSAGQTGIQYF. Here the CDR3 DNA reads TGCGCCAGCAGCTCGGCGGGACAGACGGGCATTCAGTACTTC.

The chain combines TRBV29-1 with TRBJ2-4; maybe TRBD1 (5 bases). Per the germline V gene, CDR1 is SQVTM and CDR2 is ANQGSEA. V was shortened by 5 bases and J by 1 base, with 9 bases between the two germline ends. The CDR3 covers 13 residues. DNA for the CDR3: TGCAGCGTTAGGGGTTTGGCCAAAAACATTCAGTACTTC. It codes for CSVRGLAKNIQYF.

The V call is TRBV29-1, the J call TRBJ2-7, with 8 positions matching TRBD1. CDR3 length: 16 amino acids. J was trimmed by 3 bases and V by 5 bases; bases with no gene match: 15. Germline V gene lookup returns CDR1 SQVTM and CDR2 ANQGSEA. The CDR3 DNA is TGCAGCGTTACTACCCGGCCTTTAGGACAGGGCTACGAGCAGTACTTC. This sequence encodes CSVTTRPLGQGYEQYF.

This clonotype occurred a few times. The V call is TRBV6-2 or TRBV6-3, the J call TRBJ2-7; 9 bases agree with TRBD1. There are 15 residues in the CDR3. V lost 6 bases, J lost 2 bases, and 8 bases stayed unmatched. Per the germline V gene, CDR1 is MNHEY and CDR2 is SVGEGT. For the CDR3, the DNA is TGTGCCAGCAGATCCCGCGGGACAGGGACCTACGAGCAGTACTTC. This gives the protein CASRSRGTGTYEQYF.

The J gene is TRBJ2-7, the V gene TRBV5-4; D unresolved. This CDR3 is 14 amino acids long. V lost 0 bases and J lost 0, with 7 bases in between. Germline loops: CDR1 SGHNT, CDR2 YYREEE (reference sequence). Written as DNA, the CDR3 is TGTGCCAGCAGCTTGGAACTTAGCTCCTACGAGCAGTACTTC. Residues: CASSLELSSYEQYF.

The sample holds many counts of this clonotype. The chain is built from TRBV4-1 and TRBJ2-7; D is possibly TRBD2 (5 bases). The CDR3 consists of 17 residues. Trimming took off 0 bases at V and 5 bases at J, with 20 bases between the two ends. The germline V gene has CDR1 MGHRA and CDR2 YSYEKL. The CDR3 nucleotides are TGCGCCAGCAGCCAAGATTTCGGACTTATTTTGGGGAACGAGCAGTACTTC. Amino acids: CASSQDFGLILGNEQYF.

This clonotype was seen ten or more times. This chain joins TRBV27 and TRBJ2-3, with TRBD2 identical over 11 bases. CDR1 MNHEY and CDR2 SMNVEV come from the germline V gene (reference sequence). V was clipped by 5 bases and J by 1 base; unmatched bases: 8. This CDR3 is 17 amino acids long. Here the CDR3 DNA reads TGTGCCAGCAGTCCTTACCCACTAGCGGGAGGCACAGATACGCAGTATTTT. The encoded protein is CASSPYPLAGGTDTQYF.

The rearrangement joins TRBV2 to TRBJ1-4; the match to TRBD1 covers 7 bases. This CDR3 has 15 amino acids. J was trimmed by 1 base and V by 2 bases; bases with no gene match: 1. Germline values: CDR1 SNHLY, CDR2 FYNNEI. CDR3 coding DNA: TGTGCCAGCAGTGAAACAGGGGAAACTAATGAAAAACTGTTTTTT. Translated: CASSETGETNEKLFF.

This clonotype was seen only a few times. CDR3 sequence reads: CASSDPLAGGPDTQYF. The DNA for the CDR3 is TGTGCCAGCAGTGACCCCTTAGCGGGGGGGCCAGATACGCAGTATTTT. The chain is built from TRBV6-1 and TRBJ2-3; 11 bases are shared with TRBD2. CDR1 and CDR2 from the germline V gene are MNHNS and SASEGT. There are 16 residues in the CDR3. V shed 3 bases and J 4 bases; nucleotides not matched to a gene: 6.

This clonotype was seen at least ten times. The rearrangement joins TRBV6-5 to TRBJ1-1; tentatively, D is TRBD1 (5 bases). V was cut by 0 bases and J by 7 bases, with 18 bases left in between. Germline V gene lookup returns CDR1 MNHEY and CDR2 SVGAGI. The CDR3 length is 16 residues. CDR3 coding DNA: TGTGCCAGCAGTTACTCAGGGGCCTCCCTATCGAGTGAAGCTTTCTTT. This codes for CASSYSGASLSSEAFF.

This clonotype came up a few times. The rearrangement joins TRBV18 to TRBJ2-1; D remains ambiguous. Trimming pared 6 bases from V and 5 bases from J, leaving 17 bases between. Germline-derived CDR1 and CDR2 are KGHSH and LQKENI. This CDR3 has 15 amino acids. The CDR3 DNA sequence: TGTGCCAGCTCCGAGGCCCAGTTGCCCAACAATGAGCAGTTCTTC. It specifies CASSEAQLPNNEQFF.

This clonotype showed up many times. The chain is built from TRBV6-2 or TRBV6-3 and TRBJ2-3, with D possibly matching TRBD2 (6 bases). V dropped 8 bases and J dropped 0 bases, with 12 bases sitting between them. Germline CDR1 MNHEY, CDR2 SVGEGT. This CDR3 spans 14 amino acids. The CDR3 loop reads CASATGTSTDTQYF. The CDR3 coding sequence is TGTGCCAGCGCCACTGGGACTAGCACAGATACGCAGTATTTT.

Concerning this clonotype: Mismatch with germline at one junction end may stem from a read error. The chain employs TRBV15 and TRBJ1-1; D uncertain. CDR1 is LNHNV, CDR2 YYDKDF, per germline (reference sequence). This CDR3 region has 15 residues. The CDR3 region has the DNA TGTGCCTCCAGCAGCGCCGACGGGGTGAACACTGAAGCTTTCTTT. Its protein is CASSSADGVNTEAFF. Full variable domain (remainder filled in from reference TRBV15 and TRBJ1-1): DAMVIQNPRYQVTQFGKPVTLSCSQTLNHNVMYWYQQKSSQAPKLLFHYYDKDFNNEADTPDNFQSRRPNTSFCFLDIRSPGLGDTAMYLCASSSADGVNTEAFFGQGTRLTVV.

V gene TRBV27 combines with J gene TRBJ2-7; no definite D call. The CDR3 spans 12 residues. The ends were cut back, 0 bases at V and 5 bases at J, with 5 bases in the middle. Germline CDR1 is MNHEY and CDR2 is SMNVEV (reference sequence). This CDR3 reads CASSLSGHEQYF. DNA for the CDR3: TGTGCCAGCAGTTTATCGGGCCACGAGCAGTACTTC.

This clonotype turned up a few times. This rearrangement joins TRBV7-9 to TRBJ2-5; tentatively, D is TRBD1 (6 bases). Germline V lookup: CDR1 SEHNR, CDR2 FQNEAQ (reference sequence). The length of the CDR3 is 14 residues. V lost 5 bases to trimming and J lost 2 bases, with 12 bases between them. CDR3 residues: CASSPRTAQETQYF. The CDR3 DNA is TGTGCCAGCAGCCCCCGGACAGCACAAGAGACCCAGTACTTC.

This clonotype was recorded many times. V usage is TRBV27 and J usage is TRBJ2-7, with 7 bases lining up with TRBD2. The V and J ends lost 0 bases and 3 bases, in that order; junction bases with no gene match: 8. The CDR3 length is 16 residues. Germline CDR1 reads MNHEY; CDR2 reads SMNVEV (reference sequence). The CDR3 region has the DNA TGTGCCAGCAGTTTATCGGACCCGGCTAGCGGCTACGAGCAGTACTTC. Translation: CASSLSDPASGYEQYF.

CDR3 in amino acids: CASSIVAGKNTEAFF. The DNA for the CDR3 is TGTGCCAGTAGTATAGTCGCAGGAAAGAACACTGAAGCTTTCTTT. This chain uses TRBV19 with TRBJ1-1; D gene ambiguous. The CDR3 sequence is 15 residues long. Germline V gene sequence: CDR1 LNHDA, CDR2 SQIVND (reference sequence). V lost 1 base, J lost 1 base, and 10 bases lay in between. Full variable domain (remainder filled in from reference TRBV19 and TRBJ1-1): DGGITQSPKYLFRKEGQNVTLSCEQNLNHDAMYWYRQDPGQGLRLIYYSQIVNDFQKGDIAEGYSVSREKKESFPLTVTSAQKNPTAFYLCASSIVAGKNTEAFFGQGTRLTVV.

This clonotype was counted at least ten times. The J gene is TRBJ2-7, the V gene TRBV7-2, with D perhaps matching TRBD1 (6 bases). Trimming pared 1 base from V and 5 bases from J, leaving 18 bases between. Germline CDR1 SGHTA, CDR2 FQGNSA. The CDR3 consists of 16 residues. Here the CDR3 DNA reads TGTGCCAGCAGCTTAGTAGCGTCCGGCAGGGGCGACGAGCAGTACTTC. This gives the protein CASSLVASGRGDEQYF.

This clonotype was observed a few times. The chain joins TRBV5-6 to TRBJ2-1; D gene unclear. The CDR3 is made up of 14 amino acids. V was clipped by 1 base and J by 12 bases, with 17 bases between them. Germline CDR1 SGHDT, CDR2 YYEEEE. This chain's CDR3 is CASSLNGSPVGQFF. The CDR3 DNA reads as TGTGCCAGCAGCTTGAATGGCTCCCCGGTGGGGCAGTTCTTC. The full variable domain, its missing parts supplied by reference TRBV5-6 and TRBJ2-1, is DAGVTQSPTHLIKTRGQQVTLRCSPKSGHDTVSWYQQALGQGPQFIFQYYEEEERQRGNFPDRFSGHQFPNYSSELNVNALLLGDSALYLCASSLNGSPVGQFFGPGTRLTVL.

This chain links TRBV9 with TRBJ2-2; D uncertain. Germline-derived CDR1 and CDR2 are SGDLS and YYNGEE. This CDR3 is built from 12 residues. Trimming cost V 4 bases and J 1 base, with 2 bases left between them. CDR3 amino acids: CASSQNTGELFF. DNA for the CDR3: TGTGCCAGCAGCCAGAACACCGGGGAGCTGTTTTTT.

This clonotype was seen only a few times. The gene calls are TRBV2 and TRBJ1-1; D possibly corresponds to TRBD1 (5 bases). There are 13 residues in the CDR3. Trimming removed 7 bases at V and 5 bases at J, with 14 bases between. Germline V gene sequence: CDR1 SNHLY, CDR2 FYNNEI. The CDR3, as DNA: TGTGCCAGCAACGACTTGCAGGGAACTGAAGCTTTCTTT. Its translation is CASNDLQGTEAFF.

The V gene is TRBV20-1, the J gene TRBJ1-4; no clear D gene. The V gene's germline CDR1 is DFQATT and CDR2 SNEGSKA (reference sequence). The V end lost 0 bases, the J end lost 7 bases, and 15 bases lay between the germline ends. The CDR3 totals 15 residues. Here the CDR3 DNA reads TGCAGTGCTAGAGATCATTCGCAGGCTGCTGAAAAACTGTTTTTT. This sequence encodes CSARDHSQAAEKLFF.